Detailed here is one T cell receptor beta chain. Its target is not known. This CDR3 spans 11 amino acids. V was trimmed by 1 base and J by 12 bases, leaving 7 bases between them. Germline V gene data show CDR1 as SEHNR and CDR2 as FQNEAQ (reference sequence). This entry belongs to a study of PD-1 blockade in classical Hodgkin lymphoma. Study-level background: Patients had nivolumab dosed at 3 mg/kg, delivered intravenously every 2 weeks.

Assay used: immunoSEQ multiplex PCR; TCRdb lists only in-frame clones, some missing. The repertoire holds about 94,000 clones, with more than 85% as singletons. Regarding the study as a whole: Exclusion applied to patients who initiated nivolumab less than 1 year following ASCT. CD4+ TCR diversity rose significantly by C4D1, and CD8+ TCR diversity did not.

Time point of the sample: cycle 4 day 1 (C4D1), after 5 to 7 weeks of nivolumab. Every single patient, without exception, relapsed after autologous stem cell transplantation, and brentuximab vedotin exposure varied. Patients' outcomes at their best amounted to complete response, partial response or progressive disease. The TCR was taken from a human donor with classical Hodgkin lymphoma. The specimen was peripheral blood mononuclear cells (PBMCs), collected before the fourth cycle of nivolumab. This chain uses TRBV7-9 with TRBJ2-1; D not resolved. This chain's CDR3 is CASSLGGWQFF. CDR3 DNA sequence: TGTGCCAGCAGCTTAGGAGGATGGCAGTTCTTC.